A single sample gave rise to the 25 T cell receptor beta chains below, sequenced in a study of T cells in tumors after PD-1 blockade. Only in-frame clones appear in the TCRdb table, and some are missing; sequencing was by immunoSEQ multiplex PCR. The table shows 20,000 or so clones, with approximately 81% occurring only once. Material: PBMCs, obtained after anti-PD-1 therapy. These receptors came from a human donor with advanced basal cell or squamous cell carcinoma (not recorded which).

The genes are TRBV2 and TRBJ2-3; TRBD1 matches 7 bases. V shed 4 bases and J 4 bases; nucleotides not matched to a gene: 5. This CDR3 comprises 14 residues. Germline V gene lookup returns CDR1 SNHLY and CDR2 FYNNEI. As DNA, the CDR3 is TGTGCCAGCAGTGCGAGACAGGGCCCAGATACGCAGTATTTT. Protein product: CASSARQGPDTQYF.

The gene calls are TRBV6-4 and TRBJ1-2; D remains unclear. Trimming removed 1 base at V and 0 bases at J, with 9 bases between. The germline CDR1 and CDR2 sequences are MRHNA and SNTAGT. This CDR3 region has 15 residues. Written as DNA, the CDR3 is TGTGCCAGCAGTGACTTTGCCCAATCTAACTATGGCTACACCTTC. It yields the protein CASSDFAQSNYGYTF.

This rearrangement joins TRBV4-1 to TRBJ1-5; a possible D gene is TRBD1 (5 bases). Deletions cut 4 bases from V and 0 bases from J, with 10 bases between. Germline CDR1 MGHRA, CDR2 YSYEKL. The CDR3 contains 15 residues. The CDR3 reads CASSPGGNSNQPQHF. Here the CDR3 DNA reads TGCGCCAGCAGCCCCGGGGGGAATAGCAATCAGCCCCAGCATTTT.

CDR3 amino acids: CASSLAGTGGNIQYF. CDR3 nucleotide sequence: TGTGCCAGCAGCTTAGCCGGGACAGGGGGAAACATTCAGTACTTC. This chain links TRBV7-2 with TRBJ2-4, with 11 positions matching TRBD1. V was clipped by 0 bases and J by 6 bases; unmatched bases: 1. Germline values: CDR1 SGHTA, CDR2 FQGNSA. This CDR3 has 15 amino acids.

The chain carries TRBV24-1 and TRBJ2-1, with TRBD2 matching 12 bases. Germline CDR1 is KGHDR and CDR2 is SFDVKD. The CDR3 spans 16 residues. V lost 4 bases and J lost 7; bases outside the gene matches: 7. Here the CDR3 DNA reads TGTGCCACCAGTGAATCTAGCGGGGGGGCCGGTAATGAGCAGTTCTTC. Translated, it gives CATSESSGGAGNEQFF.

This clone was detected only a few times. The chain couples TRBV27 to TRBJ1-5; possibly TRBD1 for D (5 bases). Trimming left V 6 bases short and J 5 bases short, with 17 bases between. Germline CDR1 reads MNHEY; CDR2 reads SMNVEV (reference sequence). The CDR3 is 15 residues long. The CDR3 sequence is CASSRSPEGHQPQHF. CDR3 DNA sequence: TGTGCCAGCAGCCGATCACCCGAGGGGCATCAGCCCCAGCATTTT.

V and J are TRBV2 and TRBJ2-7, with 7 bases aligning to TRBD1. CDR3 size: 14 residues. V dropped 2 bases and J dropped 1; count of bases not matched to a gene: 2. The germline CDR1 and CDR2 sequences are SNHLY and FYNNEI. CDR3 in amino acids: CASSERQGSYEQYF. In DNA, the CDR3 is TGTGCCAGCAGTGAAAGACAGGGATCCTACGAGCAGTACTTC. Complete variable domain (other parts from reference TRBV2 and TRBJ2-7): EPEVTQTPSHQVTQMGQEVILRCVPISNHLYFYWYRQILGQKVEFLVSFYNNEISEKSEIFDDQFSVERPDGSNFTLKIRSTKLEDSAMYFCASSERQGSYEQYFGPGTRLTVT.

The gene calls are TRBV28 and TRBJ1-5; possibly TRBD1 for D (5 bases). Between the trimmed V and J ends, which lost 3 bases and 3 bases, there was a span of 30 bases. CDR1 is MDHEN and CDR2 is SYDVKM in the germline V gene. The CDR3 runs to 21 residues. CDR3 sequence reads: CASSLPLPGAGYPYDNQPQHF. The CDR3 coding sequence is TGTGCCAGCAGTTTGCCGTTGCCTGGGGCGGGGTACCCTTATGACAATCAGCCCCAGCATTTT.

This clone was counted only a few times. J is TRBJ1-5 and V is TRBV15, with a tentative D call TRBD1 (6 bases). Trimming cost V 5 bases and J 1 base, with 12 bases left between them. The germline V gene has CDR1 LNHNV and CDR2 YYDKDF (reference sequence). The CDR3 has 15 residues. The CDR3 loop reads CATSSQGRSNQPQHF. Written as DNA, the CDR3 is TGTGCCACCAGCTCACAGGGTCGAAGCAATCAGCCCCAGCATTTT.

The V gene is TRBV28, the J gene TRBJ1-1, with D possibly TRBD1 on 5 matching bases. Trimming stripped 2 bases from V and 1 base from J, with 5 bases between. The CDR3 consists of 13 residues. Per germline, CDR1 MDHEN and CDR2 SYDVKM. The CDR3: CASSLDRNTEAFF. CDR3 DNA sequence: TGTGCCAGCAGTTTAGACAGGAACACTGAAGCTTTCTTT.

The J gene is TRBJ1-1, the V gene TRBV18, with 7 bases that match TRBD1. The V gene end was trimmed by 4 bases and the J gene end by 8 bases; junction bases not matched to a gene: 7. CDR3 length equals 13 residues. Germline CDR1 is KGHSH and CDR2 is LQKENI. The CDR3 DNA is TGTGCCAGCTCACATACGGACAGGAACGAAGCTTTCTTT. It is translated as CASSHTDRNEAFF.

The rearrangement uses TRBV27 and TRBJ2-1, with 8 bases matching TRBD2. Germline V gene sequence: CDR1 MNHEY, CDR2 SMNVEV (reference sequence). The CDR3 runs 16 residues. The V segment lost 8 bases and the J segment 2 bases; nucleotides outside the gene matches: 11. CDR3 sequence reads: CASSSLRRGAYNEQFF. The CDR3 DNA follows: TGTGCCAGCTCAAGCCTCCGGCGGGGGGCCTACAATGAGCAGTTCTTC.

The rearrangement uses TRBV11-3 and TRBJ2-7; 8 nucleotides align to TRBD1. This CDR3 contains 15 residues. After removal of 2 bases from V and 4 bases from J, the junction contained 7 bases not matched to a gene. Germline V gene lookup returns CDR1 SGHNT and CDR2 YENEEA. The CDR3 bases are TGTGCCAGCAGCTTAATGCCCAGGGGGCAGTACGAGCAGTACTTC. Amino acids: CASSLMPRGQYEQYF.

The chain recombines TRBV4-2 with TRBJ1-4; D call uncertain. The V gene lost 8 bases and the J gene lost 3 bases, with 16 bases spanning the gap. Germline CDR1 and CDR2: LGHNA and YNFKEQ. The CDR3 is 15 amino acids. DNA for the CDR3: TGTGCCAGCCAGAAGGGTACGGTTGCTAATGAAAAACTGTTTTTT. Its translation is CASQKGTVANEKLFF.

This sequence joins TRBV7-8 and TRBJ1-6; D is ambiguous. The germline gives CDR1 SGHVS, CDR2 FQNEAQ. The CDR3 sequence is 16 residues long. V was clipped by 5 bases and J by 5 bases, with 16 bases between them. This chain's CDR3 is CASSLAVGLDNSPLHF. The CDR3 DNA reads as TGTGCCAGCAGCCTCGCAGTGGGTCTGGATAATTCACCCCTCCACTTT.

The J gene is TRBJ2-3, the V gene TRBV7-8; TRBD1 might be the D (7 bases). The CDR3 consists of 15 residues. V lost 5 bases, J lost 3 bases, and 15 bases lay in between. CDR1 is SGHVS and CDR2 is FQNEAQ in the germline V gene. The CDR3, as DNA: TGTGCCAGCAGCCCATGGAGGGGGCTGACAGATACGCAGTATTTT. It yields the protein CASSPWRGLTDTQYF.

The chain recombines TRBV11-3 with TRBJ1-1; no firm D call. The CDR3 is 14 amino acids. Germline values: CDR1 SGHNT, CDR2 YENEEA. V was shortened by 0 bases and J by 5 bases, with 10 bases between the two germline ends. In nucleotides, the CDR3 is TGTGCCAGCAGCTTAGATCGCCGTCGGACTGAAGCTTTCTTT. It is translated as CASSLDRRRTEAFF. Based on the CDR3 plus reference TRBV11-3 and TRBJ1-1, the full variable domain is EAGVVQSPRYKIIEKKQPVAFWCNPISGHNTLYWYLQNLGQGPELLIRYENEEAVDDSQLPKDRFSAERLKGVDSTLKIQPAELGDSAVYLCASSLDRRRTEAFFGQGTRLTVV.

The chain combines TRBV6-5 with TRBJ1-5, with a possible D match to TRBD1 (5 bases). V lost 4 bases and J 5 bases, leaving 12 bases between the germline ends. Germline CDR1 reads MNHEY; CDR2 reads SVGAGI. This CDR3 has 14 amino acids. CDR3 DNA sequence: TGTGCCAGCAGTTTAGGCAGGGCATATCAGCCCCAGCATTTT. The encoded protein is CASSLGRAYQPQHF.

This chain links TRBV3-1 (or the pseudogene TRBV3-2) with TRBJ2-2; TRBD2 matches 7 bases. Per the germline V gene, CDR1 is LGHDT and CDR2 is YNNKEL (reference sequence). This CDR3 spans 18 amino acids. Germline trimming cut 0 bases from V and 0 bases from J; bases unmatched to any gene: 7. CDR3 coding DNA: TGTGCCAGCAGCCAAGATTACTTAGGGACTACGAACACCGGGGAGCTGTTTTTT. Amino acids: CASSQDYLGTTNTGELFF.

In DNA, the CDR3 is TGTGCCAGCAGCCAAGGCCTAGCGGGAGGGCTTTACGAGCAGTACTTC. It specifies CASSQGLAGGLYEQYF. This chain links TRBV3-1 (or the pseudogene TRBV3-2) with TRBJ2-7; 12 nucleotides match TRBD2. Germline CDR1 LGHDT, CDR2 YNNKEL (reference sequence). The trim removed 1 base at V and 4 bases at J, leaving 5 bases unmatched. The CDR3 is 16 residues long.

The chain joins TRBV20-1 to TRBJ2-5; no clear D gene. The V end lost 7 bases, the J end lost 4 bases, and 10 bases lay between the germline ends. CDR1 DFQATT and CDR2 SNEGSKA come from the germline V gene (reference sequence). The CDR3 loop spans 11 amino acids. CDR3 DNA: TGCAGTGTCTCTCTTGTAGAGACCCAGTACTTC. It codes for CSVSLVETQYF.

The chain has TRBV11-3 and TRBJ1-3; D ambiguous. Germline V gene lookup returns CDR1 SGHNT and CDR2 YENEEA. The CDR3 sequence is 14 residues long. V shed 5 bases and J shed 8 bases, with 16 bases lying between them. Written as DNA, the CDR3 is TGTGCCAGCAGCCCAGGACCCGCTGCGGACACCATATATTTT. It translates to CASSPGPAADTIYF.

The V gene is TRBV5-1, the J gene TRBJ2-7; D remains ambiguous. Trimming stripped 5 bases from V and 6 bases from J, with 15 bases between. This CDR3 is 13 amino acids long. Germline V gene data show CDR1 as SGHRS and CDR2 as YFSETQ. The CDR3 bases are TGCGCCAGCAGTAGGCCTCCCTCCCGCGAGCAGTACTTC. Protein sequence: CASSRPPSREQYF.

This clone was seen once. The rearrangement joins TRBV3-1 (or the pseudogene TRBV3-2) to TRBJ2-7; D unclear. The CDR3 covers 12 residues. The germline V gene encodes CDR1 LGHDT and CDR2 YNNKEL (reference sequence). The V end lost 0 bases, the J end lost 10 bases, and 10 bases lay between the germline ends. The CDR3 sequence: CASSQDTRGQYF. In nucleotides, the CDR3 is TGTGCCAGCAGCCAAGATACGAGAGGACAGTACTTC.

The V call is TRBV18, the J call TRBJ2-6; no firm D call. The CDR3 is 13 amino acids. The V and J ends lost 6 bases and 3 bases respectively, with 6 bases between them. Germline V gene lookup returns CDR1 KGHSH and CDR2 LQKENI. Here the CDR3 reads CASSHGGANVLTF. CDR3 sequence (DNA): TGTGCCAGCTCCCACGGTGGGGCCAACGTCCTGACTTTC.